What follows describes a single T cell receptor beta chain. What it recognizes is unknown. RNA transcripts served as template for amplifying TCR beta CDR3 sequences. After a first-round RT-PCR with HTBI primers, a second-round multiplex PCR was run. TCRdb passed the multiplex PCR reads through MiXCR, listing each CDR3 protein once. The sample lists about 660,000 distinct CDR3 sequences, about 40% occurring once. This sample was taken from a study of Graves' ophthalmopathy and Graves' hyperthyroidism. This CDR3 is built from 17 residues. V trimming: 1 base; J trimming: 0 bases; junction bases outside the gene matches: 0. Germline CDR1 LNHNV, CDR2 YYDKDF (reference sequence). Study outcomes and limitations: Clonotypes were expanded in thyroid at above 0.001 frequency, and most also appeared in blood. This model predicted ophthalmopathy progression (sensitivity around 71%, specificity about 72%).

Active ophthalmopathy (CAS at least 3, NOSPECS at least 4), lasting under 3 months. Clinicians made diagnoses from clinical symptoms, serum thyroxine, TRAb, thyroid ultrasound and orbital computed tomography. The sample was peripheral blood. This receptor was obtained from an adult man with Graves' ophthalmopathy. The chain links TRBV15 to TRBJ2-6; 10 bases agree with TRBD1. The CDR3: CATSRGTGGSGANVLTF. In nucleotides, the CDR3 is TGTGCCACCAGCAGAGGGACAGGGGGCTCTGGGGCCAACGTCCTGACTTTC.